Detailed here is one T cell receptor (beta chain). This entry is derived from a study of PD-1 and CTLA-4 blockade in melanoma. The repertoire was sequenced with immunoSEQ multiplex PCR; TCRdb's copy has only in-frame clones and lacks some. This sample yields about 18,000 clones, of which 65% to 85% are seen a single time; approximately 16% belongs to the top ten. The V end lost 2 bases, the J end lost 1 base, and 11 bases lay between the germline ends. Germline loops: CDR1 MNHEY, CDR2 SVGAGI. This CDR3 spans 15 amino acids. This sample comprised CD8+ T cells from peripheral blood, obtained before anti-PD-1 treatment. This rearrangement joins TRBV6-5 to TRBJ1-1, with D possibly TRBD1 on 5 matching bases. The receptor's source is a human donor with melanoma. In DNA form, the CDR3 reads TGTGCCAGCAGTTACATCCGGGGCCGGAACACTGAAGCTTTCTTT. It codes for CASSYIRGRNTEAFF.